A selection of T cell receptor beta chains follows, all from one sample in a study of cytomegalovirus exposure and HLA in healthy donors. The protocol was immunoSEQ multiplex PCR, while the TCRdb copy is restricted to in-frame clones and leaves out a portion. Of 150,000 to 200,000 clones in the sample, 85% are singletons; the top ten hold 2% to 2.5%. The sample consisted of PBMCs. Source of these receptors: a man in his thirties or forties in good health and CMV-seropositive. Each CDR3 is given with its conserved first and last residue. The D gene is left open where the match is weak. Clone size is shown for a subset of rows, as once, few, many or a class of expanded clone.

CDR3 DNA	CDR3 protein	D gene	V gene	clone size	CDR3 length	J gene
TGTGCCAGCAGCGTAGGCGGGGCCAGCGGAGATACGCAGTATTTT	CASSVGGASGDTQYF	.	TRBV9	.	15	TRBJ2-3
TGTGCCAGCAGCTTGGCGAGTAGGGGAGATACGCAGTATTTT	CASSLASRGDTQYF	.	TRBV5-6	.	14	TRBJ2-3
TGTGCCAGCAGCTTGTGGGACAGCTATGGCTACACCTTC	CASSLWDSYGYTF	TRBD1	TRBV7-8	.	13	TRBJ1-2
TGTGCCAGCAGCTCTCCACTAGCGGGGCGCGCAGATACGCAGTATTTT	CASSSPLAGRADTQYF	TRBD2	TRBV7-8	.	16	TRBJ2-3
TGTGCCAGCTCTACAGGGGGGTTCGGCAATCAGCCCCAGCATTTT	CASSTGGFGNQPQHF	TRBD1	TRBV18	.	15	TRBJ1-5
TGTGCCAGCAGCTTACTTGTGATGCGTTCAGGGGGGCATGGTGGCTACACCTTC	CASSLLVMRSGGHGGYTF	TRBD1	TRBV7-9	.	18	TRBJ1-2
TGTGCCAGCAGCTTGACCCCGGGACAGGGGGAAGAATACAATGAGCAGTTCTTC	CASSLTPGQGEEYNEQFF	TRBD1	TRBV11-2	once	18	TRBJ2-1
TGTGCCAGCAGCCGTGCAGGGCCCAGCGAGCAGTACTTC	CASSRAGPSEQYF	.	TRBV14	few	13	TRBJ2-7
TGTGCCAGCTCACCACCGGGACAGGGTGTCCGATCACCCCTCCACTTT	CASSPPGQGVRSPLHF	TRBD1	TRBV18	.	16	TRBJ1-6
TGTGCCATCAGGACAGGGGGCTCGATCTATGGCTACACCTTC	CAIRTGGSIYGYTF	TRBD1	TRBV10-3	.	14	TRBJ1-2
TGTGCCAGCAGTTTAGACAGCCCCTACGAGCAGTACTTC	CASSLDSPYEQYF	.	TRBV28	.	13	TRBJ2-7
TGTGCCAGCAGCTTACTGGCTAGCGGTGGGACAGATACGCAGTATTTT	CASSLLASGGTDTQYF	TRBD2	TRBV7-8	once	16	TRBJ2-3
TGTGCCAGCAGCGCCTCCACAGGGGGCAGGTCACCCCTCCACTTT	CASSASTGGRSPLHF	TRBD1	TRBV13	.	15	TRBJ1-6
TGTGCCAGCAGACCCAGGGATGCCTACGAGCAGTACTTC	CASRPRDAYEQYF	.	TRBV6-1	.	13	TRBJ2-7
TGCGCCAGCAGCTTTACAGGGGGGGTTGAAAAACTGTTTTTT	CASSFTGGVEKLFF	TRBD1	TRBV5-1	.	14	TRBJ1-4
TGTGCCAGCAGCCCGGGGACTGGCGGGGGGGGAGAGACCCAGTACTTC	CASSPGTGGGGETQYF	TRBD2	TRBV4-2	.	16	TRBJ2-5
TGTGCCAGCAGTGAAGCAGGGGCAGACAATCAGCCCCAGCATTTT	CASSEAGADNQPQHF	.	TRBV6-1	.	15	TRBJ1-5
TGTGCCTCCAGACAAAGCCTTAATGGGGCCAACGTCCTGACTTTC	CASRQSLNGANVLTF	.	TRBV10-3	.	15	TRBJ2-6
TGTGCCAGCAGCCCCGTGACTAGCCGATCCTCCTACGAGCAGTACTTC	CASSPVTSRSSYEQYF	TRBD2	TRBV7-8	.	16	TRBJ2-7
TGTGCCAGCAGTGGTGGGACAGGGAGGAATCAGCCCCAGCATTTT	CASSGGTGRNQPQHF	TRBD1	TRBV6-1	.	15	TRBJ1-5
TGTGCCAGCAGGGTCGGACTTTCGAACACCGGGGAGCTGTTTTTT	CASRVGLSNTGELFF	.	TRBV6-1	.	15	TRBJ2-2
TGCGCCAGCAGCTTTGGCCCGGGACTAGTCGAGACCCAGTACTTC	CASSFGPGLVETQYF	TRBD2	TRBV5-1	.	15	TRBJ2-5
TGTGCCAGCAGCAAAACTCTACCGACTAGCGGGGGTTGCCGGGAGCAGTACTTC	CASSKTLPTSGGCREQYF	.	TRBV21-1	once	18	TRBJ2-7
TGTGCCAGCAGCGGGACGGGACAAGGGTACACAGATACGCAGTATTTT	CASSGTGQGYTDTQYF	.	TRBV9	.	16	TRBJ2-3
TGCAGCGTTGAACCAGCGGGGGGGCCGACTGAGCAGTTCTTC	CSVEPAGGPTEQFF	TRBD2	TRBV29-1	.	14	TRBJ2-1
TGTGCCAGCAGCCTTGACTATAGCAATCAGCCCCAGCATTTT	CASSLDYSNQPQHF	.	TRBV7-2	.	14	TRBJ1-5
TGTGCCAGCAGCGCGGGACAGGGCCATCTCTATGGCTACACCTTC	CASSAGQGHLYGYTF	TRBD1	TRBV7-9	few	15	TRBJ1-2
TGTGCCAGCAGCTTCGGACAGGTCTATGGCTACACCTTC	CASSFGQVYGYTF	TRBD1	TRBV5-4	.	13	TRBJ1-2
TGTGCCTTGGGCCTCCAAACCGGGGAGCTGTTTTTT	CALGLQTGELFF	.	TRBV5-4	.	12	TRBJ2-2
TGTGCCAGCAGCTTCCCCGAAGGGGCCCCCAACACCGGGGAGCTGTTTTTT	CASSFPEGAPNTGELFF	.	TRBV7-2	once	17	TRBJ2-2
TGTGCCAGCAGTGACCAGGGCAGCTGGACCTACGAGCAGTACTTC	CASSDQGSWTYEQYF	.	TRBV7-2	.	15	TRBJ2-7
TGCGCCAGCAGCCAAGATTGGGGGCAGGGGGCGACTACCCTCCACTTT	CASSQDWGQGATTLHF	TRBD1	TRBV4-3	.	16	TRBJ1-6
TGTGCCAGCCGGGACAGGGGGCTGGACACCGGGGAGCTGTTTTTT	CASRDRGLDTGELFF	TRBD1	TRBV6-1	.	15	TRBJ2-2
TGCGCCAGCAGCTTGGGGGACAGATCTGCCGAGCAGTACTTC	CASSLGDRSAEQYF	TRBD1	TRBV5-1	few	14	TRBJ2-7
TGTGCCAGCAGCCCAACTAGCGGGGGCAGTATTCAAGAGACCCAGTACTTC	CASSPTSGGSIQETQYF	TRBD2	TRBV7-2	.	17	TRBJ2-5
TGCGCCAGCAGCCAAGAAATCGGGGGGTCCCTCTCCTACGAGCAGTACTTC	CASSQEIGGSLSYEQYF	TRBD2	TRBV4-3	.	17	TRBJ2-7
TGTGCCAGCAGTTTATTCGGGACAGGAGCCCACGAGCAGTACTTC	CASSLFGTGAHEQYF	TRBD1	TRBV27	few	15	TRBJ2-7
TGTGCCACCAGCATCACGACAGCCTCTAATGAAAAACTGTTTTTT	CATSITTASNEKLFF	.	TRBV15	.	15	TRBJ1-4
TGTGCCAGCAGCAACCTGGCCCTCATCACAGATACGCAGTATTTT	CASSNLALITDTQYF	.	TRBV9	.	15	TRBJ2-3
TGCGCCAGCAGCTCGAGGACTAGCGAGGATGAGCAGTTCTTC	CASSSRTSEDEQFF	TRBD2	TRBV5-1	.	14	TRBJ2-1
TGTGCCAGCAGCTGGCAAAAGAACACTGAAGCTTTCTTT	CASSWQKNTEAFF	.	TRBV11-2	once	13	TRBJ1-1
TGCGCCAGCAGCTTGGCCGAGATGGACAATGAGCAGTTCTTC	CASSLAEMDNEQFF	.	TRBV5-1	.	14	TRBJ2-1
TGTGCCATCAGTGGGGAGGAGTCTGAAAAACTGTTTTTT	CAISGEESEKLFF	.	TRBV10-3	few	13	TRBJ1-4
TGTGCCAGCAGCCACGGACAGGAGTATTCACCCCTCCACTTT	CASSHGQEYSPLHF	TRBD1	TRBV7-3	.	14	TRBJ1-6
TGTGCTAGTGGTTTGGGACAGGGCTCCTACGAGCAGTACTTC	CASGLGQGSYEQYF	TRBD1	TRBV12-5	.	14	TRBJ2-7
TGTGCCAGCTCACCGCGGGGTTTCGGGGAGCTGTTTTTT	CASSPRGFGELFF	.	TRBV18	few	13	TRBJ2-2
TGCAGCGTTGTAGGACAGGGAGGTTCCTACGAGCAGTACTTC	CSVVGQGGSYEQYF	TRBD1	TRBV29-1	.	14	TRBJ2-7
TGTGCCAGTAGTTTGGACAGGGTAACCGAGACCCAGTACTTC	CASSLDRVTETQYF	TRBD1	TRBV19	.	14	TRBJ2-5
TGTGCCAGTAGTATATCAGGGGGCGGCAATCAGCCCCAGCATTTT	CASSISGGGNQPQHF	TRBD1	TRBV19	.	15	TRBJ1-5
TGCAGCGTTGAAGGGACAGGGGGCTGGGAGACCCAGTACTTC	CSVEGTGGWETQYF	TRBD1	TRBV29-1	.	14	TRBJ2-5
TGTGCCACCAGCAGAGCCACAGGGTGGGACAATGAGCAGTTCTTC	CATSRATGWDNEQFF	.	TRBV15	.	15	TRBJ2-1
TGTGCAAGTCGCTTAGCGCTTACAGGGAACTATGGCTACACCTTC	CASRLALTGNYGYTF	.	TRBV12-2	few	15	TRBJ1-2